These 8 T cell receptor beta chains were all obtained from the same sample, sequenced in a study of blood T cells in healthy people across ages. Using a J-beta primer mix together with a sample-barcoded 5' primer, a second PCR was run for about 6 to 12 cycles. A single record per CDR3 protein comes from TCRdb applying MiXCR to the 5' RACE reads. The repertoire includes more than 600,000 distinct CDR3 sequences, just under 25% of them detected once, and under 10% sits in the top ten. These data are also associated with another study on T cells of mothers and their children.

Sequencing used blood. The receptors come from a boy aged 10-17 years in good health.

This CDR3 is CASSLFLGRGWETQYF. As DNA, the CDR3 is TGTGCCAGCAGCTTGTTTCTAGGGAGGGGTTGGGAGACCCAGTACTTC. The chain links TRBV5-5 to TRBJ2-5; 7 bases map to TRBD2. Germline loops: CDR1 SGHKS, CDR2 YYEKEE (reference sequence). The ends lost 1 base at V and 5 bases at J; junction bases unmatched: 11. The CDR3 has 16 residues.

This clonotype came up a few times. The chain couples TRBV3-1 to TRBJ1-3; 7 nucleotides agree with TRBD1. The ends lost 1 base at V and 3 bases at J; junction bases unmatched: 6. This CDR3 contains 16 residues. Germline-derived CDR1 and CDR2 are LGHDT and YNNKEL (reference sequence). The CDR3 nucleotides are TGTGCCAGCAGCCAAGGAGGAAGGGGGCTTGGAAACACCATATATTTT. Translating gives CASSQGGRGLGNTIYF. Full variable domain (remainder filled in from reference TRBV3-1 and TRBJ1-3): DTAVSQTPKYLVTQMGNDKSIKCEQNLGHDTMYWYKQDSKKFLKIMFSYNNKELIINETVPNRFSPKSPDKAHLNLHINSLELGDSAVYFCASSQGGRGLGNTIYFGEGSWLTVV.

The chain carries TRBV6-4 and TRBJ2-3; D might be TRBD2 (6 bases). Trimming took off 3 bases at V and 6 bases at J, with 16 bases between the two ends. The CDR3 consists of 15 residues. Germline CDR1 reads MRHNA; CDR2 reads SNTAGT. The CDR3 reads CASSDQAGMVDTQYF. Here the CDR3 DNA reads TGTGCCAGCAGTGATCAGGCGGGAATGGTTGATACGCAGTATTTT.

This clonotype showed up just a few times. The chain employs TRBV5-5 and TRBJ2-1, with TRBD2 identical over 8 bases. The CDR3 extends over 15 amino acids. The germline CDR1 and CDR2 sequences are SGHKS and YYEKEE (reference sequence). With 2 bases clipped from V and 8 bases from J, the junction kept 9 bases outside the gene matches. In DNA form, the CDR3 reads TGTGCCAGCAGCTTAGTCGGGAGGGCCATCCATGAGCAGTTCTTC. This encodes CASSLVGRAIHEQFF.

This chain links TRBV11-2 with TRBJ2-7; 15 positions match TRBD2. This CDR3 is 18 amino acids long. The V segment lost 6 bases and the J segment 0 bases; nucleotides outside the gene matches: 9. Germline V gene sequence: CDR1 SGHAT, CDR2 FQNNGV. CDR3 region: CASSSGTSGGLSSYEQYF. The CDR3 nucleotides are TGTGCCAGCAGTTCCGGGACTAGCGGGGGGCTGAGCTCCTACGAGCAGTACTTC.

This clonotype showed up just a few times. The chain couples TRBV20-1 to TRBJ2-7; 11 bases line up with TRBD2. Germline assignment: CDR1 DFQATT and CDR2 SNEGSKA (reference sequence). Trimming took 7 bases from V and 2 from J; bases not matched to a gene: 10. This CDR3 spans 15 amino acids. CDR3 nucleotide sequence: TGCAGTGTACTGGGAGGGACTAGCGGCACCTACGAGCAGTACTTC. Protein sequence: CSVLGGTSGTYEQYF.

The rearrangement joins TRBV20-1 to TRBJ2-3; 7 bases match TRBD2. V lost 6 bases, J lost 4 bases, and 4 bases stayed unmatched. Per germline, CDR1 DFQATT and CDR2 SNEGSKA (reference sequence). The CDR3 length is 12 residues. The DNA for the CDR3 is TGCAGTGCACGGACTAGTCCAGATACGCAGTATTTT. Translating it yields CSARTSPDTQYF.

This clonotype has only a few counts. J is TRBJ1-2 and V is TRBV5-6; tentative D call: TRBD1 (5 bases). V gave up 4 bases and J gave up 6 bases, with 13 bases separating them. Germline-derived CDR1 and CDR2 are SGHDT and YYEEEE. The CDR3 length is 13 residues. The CDR3 DNA reads TGTGCCAGCAGCCCGGACACTGTTAATGGCTACACCTTC. This gives the protein CASSPDTVNGYTF.